This T cell receptor (beta chain) was identified in a study of Ad26.COV2.S vaccination and SARS-CoV-2 variants. Worth noting for this clone: The antigen remains unidentified.

Study observations and caveats: Total T cell responses may have been underestimated by the TCR breadth and depth analyses.

Generated by immunoSEQ multiplex PCR, the TCRdb table keeps only in-frame clones and is missing some. The table includes hundreds of thousands of clones, approximately 90% detected once. The V segment lost 2 bases and the J segment 4 bases; nucleotides outside the gene matches: 0. The CDR3 runs to 15 residues. The germline V gene encodes CDR1 MNHEY and CDR2 SVGAGI. The chain is built from TRBV6-5 and TRBJ2-3, with 13 bases fitting TRBD2. The sequence came from a human donor who had recovered from COVID-19. This material consisted of peripheral blood, taken after recovery from COVID-19. Written as DNA, the CDR3 is TGTGCCAGCAGTTACGGGACTAGCGGGGCAGATACGCAGTATTTT. Residues: CASSYGTSGADTQYF.